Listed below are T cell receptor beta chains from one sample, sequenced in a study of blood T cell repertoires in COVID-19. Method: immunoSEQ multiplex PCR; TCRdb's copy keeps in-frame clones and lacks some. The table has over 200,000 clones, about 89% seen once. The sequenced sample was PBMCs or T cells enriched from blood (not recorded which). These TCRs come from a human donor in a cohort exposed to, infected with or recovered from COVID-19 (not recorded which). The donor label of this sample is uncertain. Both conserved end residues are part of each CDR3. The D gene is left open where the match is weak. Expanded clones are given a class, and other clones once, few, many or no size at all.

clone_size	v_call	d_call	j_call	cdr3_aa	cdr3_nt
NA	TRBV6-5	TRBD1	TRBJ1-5	CASSYARTGNQPQHF	TGTGCCAGCAGTTACGCGAGGACAGGGAATCAGCCCCAGCATTTT
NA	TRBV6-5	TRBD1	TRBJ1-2	CASSYSVGQLNYGYTF	TGTGCCAGCAGTTACTCGGTGGGACAGCTGAACTATGGCTACACCTTC
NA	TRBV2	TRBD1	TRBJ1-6	CASSEIVGTGIGNSPLHF	TGTGCCAGCAGCGAAATCGTGGGGACAGGGATTGGTAATTCACCCCTCCACTTT
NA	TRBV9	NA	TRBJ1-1	CASSVTGITEAFF	TGTGCCAGCAGCGTTACAGGGATCACTGAAGCTTTCTTT
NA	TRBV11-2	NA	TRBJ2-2	CASSLGPSTGTGELFF	TGTGCCAGCAGCTTAGGCCCATCCACAGGGACCGGGGAGCTGTTTTTT
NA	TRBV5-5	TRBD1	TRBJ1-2	CASSGTVNYGYTF	TGTGCCAGCAGCGGGACAGTTAACTATGGCTACACCTTC
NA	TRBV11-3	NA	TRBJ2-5	CASSLDPTQTQYF	TGTGCCAGCAGCTTAGACCCTACTCAGACCCAGTACTTC
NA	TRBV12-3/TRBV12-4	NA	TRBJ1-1	CASSLNEAPAFF	TGTGCCAGCAGTTTAAACGAGGCTCCGGCTTTCTTT
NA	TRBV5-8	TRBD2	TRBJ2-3	CASSFGTSGGTDTQYF	TGTGCCAGCAGCTTCGGGACTAGCGGGGGGACAGATACGCAGTATTTT
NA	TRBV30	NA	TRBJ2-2	CAWSHRDTQNTGELFF	TGTGCCTGGAGTCACCGGGACACACAAAACACCGGGGAGCTGTTTTTT
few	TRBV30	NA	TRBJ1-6	CAWSPSRSSRVNNSPLHF	TGTGCCTGGAGTCCTTCCCGTTCTTCCAGGGTAAACAATTCACCCCTCCACTTT
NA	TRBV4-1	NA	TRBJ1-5	CASSQDTWRDQHF	TGCGCCAGCAGCCAAGATACGTGGAGGGACCAGCATTTT
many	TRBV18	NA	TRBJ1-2	CASSPRQSVAQGYTF	TGTGCCAGCTCACCCCGACAGTCAGTAGCCCAGGGCTACACCTTC
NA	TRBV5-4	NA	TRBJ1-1	CASSLAIGVPEAFF	TGTGCCAGCAGCTTGGCCATCGGAGTTCCTGAAGCTTTCTTT
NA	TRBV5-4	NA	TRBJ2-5	CASSPGVGVGETQYF	TGTGCCAGCAGCCCCGGGGTCGGAGTGGGGGAGACCCAGTACTTC
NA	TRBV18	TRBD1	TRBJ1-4	CASSRGQGIFGELFF	TGTGCCAGCTCCCGAGGACAGGGGATTTTTGGGGAACTGTTTTTT
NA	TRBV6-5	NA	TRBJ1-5	CASSYSSRGNQPQHF	TGTGCCAGCAGTTACTCGAGCAGGGGCAATCAGCCCCAGCATTTT
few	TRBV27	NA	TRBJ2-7	CASRDGLKPYEQYF	TGTGCCAGCAGAGACGGACTCAAACCCTACGAGCAGTACTTC
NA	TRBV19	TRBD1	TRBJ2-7	CASRNRDRVFSEQYF	TGTGCCAGTAGAAACCGGGACAGGGTGTTTTCCGAGCAGTACTTC
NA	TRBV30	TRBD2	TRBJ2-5	CAWSLAGGETQYF	TGTGCCTGGAGTTTAGCGGGGGGAGAGACCCAGTACTTC
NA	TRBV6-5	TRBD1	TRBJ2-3	CASSYRGQGPADTQYF	TGTGCCAGCAGTTACCGTGGACAGGGGCCAGCAGATACGCAGTATTTT
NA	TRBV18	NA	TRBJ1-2	CASSQIRPSRGNYGYTF	TGTGCCAGCTCACAAATCCGGCCTAGTCGAGGTAACTATGGCTACACCTTC
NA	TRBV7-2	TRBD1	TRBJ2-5	CASSLNPTGETQYF	TGTGCCAGCAGCTTAAACCCGACAGGGGAGACCCAGTACTTC
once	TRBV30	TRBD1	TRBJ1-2	CAWSGGQGGSGYTF	TGTGCCTGGAGTGGGGGACAGGGGGGCAGCGGCTACACCTTC
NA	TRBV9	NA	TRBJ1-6	CASSPQGQGNSPLHF	TGTGCCAGCAGCCCCCAGGGCCAAGGCAATTCACCCCTCCACTTT
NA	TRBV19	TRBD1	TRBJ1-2	CASSIWRGQGAPNYGYTF	TGTGCCAGTAGTATATGGCGCGGACAGGGGGCGCCTAACTATGGCTACACCTTC
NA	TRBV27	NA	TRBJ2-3	CASKPYLEQKDTQYF	TGTGCCAGCAAGCCTTATCTGGAGCAGAAAGATACGCAGTATTTT
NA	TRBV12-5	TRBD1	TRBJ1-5	CASGLSGQGSQPQHF	TGTGCTAGTGGTTTGTCGGGACAGGGAAGTCAGCCCCAGCATTTT
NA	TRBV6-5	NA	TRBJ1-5	CASRAPGSNQPQHF	TGTGCCAGCAGGGCTCCGGGGTCTAATCAGCCCCAGCATTTT
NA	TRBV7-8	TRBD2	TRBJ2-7	CASSPELAIHEQYF	TGTGCCAGCAGCCCAGAACTAGCGATCCACGAGCAGTACTTC
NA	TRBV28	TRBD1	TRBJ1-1	CASSPSRGRNTEAFF	TGTGCCAGCAGTCCCAGCAGGGGGCGGAACACTGAAGCTTTCTTT
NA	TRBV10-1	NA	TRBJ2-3	CASKVTGRTDTQYF	TGCGCCAGCAAGGTGACAGGCCGCACAGATACGCAGTATTTT
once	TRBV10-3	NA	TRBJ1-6	CAISNWNSPLHF	TGTGCCATCAGCAACTGGAATTCACCCCTCCACTTT
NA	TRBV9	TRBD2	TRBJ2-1	CASSVGSPSSGGLSYNEQFF	TGTGCCAGCAGCGTAGGGTCTCCTTCTAGCGGGGGCCTCTCCTACAATGAGCAGTTCTTC
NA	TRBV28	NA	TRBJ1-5	CASSFRGWTAYNQPQHF	TGTGCCAGCAGTTTTCGGGGTTGGACGGCTTACAATCAGCCCCAGCATTTT
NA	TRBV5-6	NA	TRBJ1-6	CASSLFGGDSPLHF	TGTGCCAGCAGCTTGTTTGGGGGGGATTCACCCCTCCACTTT
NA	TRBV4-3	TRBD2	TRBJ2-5	CASSQDLMTSGGAGETQYF	TGCGCCAGCAGCCAAGATCTCATGACTAGCGGGGGGGCCGGGGAGACCCAGTACTTC
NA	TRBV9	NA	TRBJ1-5	CASSVGQAENQPQHF	TGTGCCAGCAGCGTAGGGCAGGCAGAAAATCAGCCCCAGCATTTT
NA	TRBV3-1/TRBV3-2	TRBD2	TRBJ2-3	CASSHSGGADTQYF	TGTGCCAGCAGCCATAGCGGGGGGGCGGATACGCAGTATTTT
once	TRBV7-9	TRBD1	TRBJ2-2	CASSLGGDRGSGELFF	TGTGCCAGCAGCTTAGGAGGAGACAGGGGTTCCGGGGAGCTGTTTTTT
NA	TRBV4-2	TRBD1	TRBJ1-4	CASSQEGTGFNEKLFF	TGTGCCAGCAGCCAAGAGGGGACAGGGTTTAATGAAAAACTGTTTTTT
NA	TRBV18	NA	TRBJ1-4	CASSPTQSNEKLFF	TGTGCCAGCTCACCGACTCAGTCTAATGAAAAACTGTTTTTT
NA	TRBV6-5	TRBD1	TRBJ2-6	CASSSGTGERANVLTF	TGTGCCAGCAGTTCCGGGACAGGGGAGAGGGCCAACGTCCTGACTTTC
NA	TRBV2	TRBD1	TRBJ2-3	CASSFDQGDTDTQYF	TGTGCCAGCAGCTTTGACCAGGGGGACACAGATACGCAGTATTTT
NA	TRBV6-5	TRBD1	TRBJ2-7	CASWIQGAMYEQYF	TGTGCCAGCTGGATACAGGGGGCGATGTACGAGCAGTACTTC
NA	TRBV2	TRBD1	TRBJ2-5	CASSPDRGETQYF	TGTGCCAGCAGTCCGGACAGGGGGGAGACCCAGTACTTC